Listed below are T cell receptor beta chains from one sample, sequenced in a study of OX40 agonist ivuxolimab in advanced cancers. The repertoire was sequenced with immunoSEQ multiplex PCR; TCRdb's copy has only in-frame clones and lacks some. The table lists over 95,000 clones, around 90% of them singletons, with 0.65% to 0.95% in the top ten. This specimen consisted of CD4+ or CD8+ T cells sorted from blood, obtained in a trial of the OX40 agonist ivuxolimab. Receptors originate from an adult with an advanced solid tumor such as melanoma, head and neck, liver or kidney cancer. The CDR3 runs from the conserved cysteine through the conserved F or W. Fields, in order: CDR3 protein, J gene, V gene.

cdr3_aa: CASTGQTITGEQYF
j_call: TRBJ2-7
v_call: TRBV28

cdr3_aa: CASIRRGYEQYF
j_call: TRBJ2-7
v_call: TRBV7-4

cdr3_aa: CASMVGDPGNTIYF
j_call: TRBJ1-3
v_call: TRBV19

cdr3_aa: CSVQGDNGDYGYTF
j_call: TRBJ1-2
v_call: TRBV29-1

cdr3_aa: CSVDRGQGTEAFF
j_call: TRBJ1-1
v_call: TRBV29-1

cdr3_aa: CASSIAGDSPLHF
j_call: TRBJ1-6
v_call: TRBV7-9

cdr3_aa: CASSTQRNTEAFF
j_call: TRBJ1-1
v_call: TRBV28

cdr3_aa: CASSTGQVDYGYTF
j_call: TRBJ1-2
v_call: TRBV28

cdr3_aa: CASSSSSARTDTQYF
j_call: TRBJ2-3
v_call: TRBV5-4

cdr3_aa: CASSVLTGGDSQFF
j_call: TRBJ2-1
v_call: TRBV28

cdr3_aa: CASSFPWASGVSEQYF
j_call: TRBJ2-7
v_call: TRBV28

cdr3_aa: CASSPDRVGTGELFF
j_call: TRBJ2-2
v_call: TRBV11-3

cdr3_aa: CSVEWTTSNEQFF
j_call: TRBJ2-1
v_call: TRBV29-1

cdr3_aa: CASSLSGQGKGNTIYF
j_call: TRBJ1-3
v_call: TRBV28

cdr3_aa: CASSQDRTGNEKLFF
j_call: TRBJ1-4
v_call: TRBV4-2

cdr3_aa: CASRGQGIGMSNQPQHF
j_call: TRBJ1-5
v_call: TRBV19

cdr3_aa: CASSLGTSGGVQETQYF
j_call: TRBJ2-5
v_call: TRBV11-2

cdr3_aa: CASSLEGRQETQYF
j_call: TRBJ2-5
v_call: TRBV5-1

cdr3_aa: CASSPSGRGRLADTQYF
j_call: TRBJ2-3
v_call: TRBV7-3

cdr3_aa: CASMGVPNQPQHF
j_call: TRBJ1-5
v_call: TRBV6-5

cdr3_aa: CASSTPRQIDGYTF
j_call: TRBJ1-2
v_call: TRBV7-2

cdr3_aa: CATGPGVWASNYGYTF
j_call: TRBJ1-2
v_call: TRBV7-2

cdr3_aa: CAWSRGPEQYF
j_call: TRBJ2-7
v_call: TRBV30

cdr3_aa: CASSSRGQGRAEAFF
j_call: TRBJ1-1
v_call: TRBV5-4

cdr3_aa: CASSARESGGNTIYF
j_call: TRBJ1-3
v_call: TRBV9

cdr3_aa: CASSSVGKLFF
j_call: TRBJ1-4
v_call: TRBV28

cdr3_aa: CASSKIGNTIYF
j_call: TRBJ1-3
v_call: TRBV7-2

cdr3_aa: CASSLVGTSGGARETQYF
j_call: TRBJ2-5
v_call: TRBV7-2

cdr3_aa: CATSSPGGSSGNTIYF
j_call: TRBJ1-3
v_call: TRBV15

cdr3_aa: CASTHSGNTIYF
j_call: TRBJ1-3
v_call: TRBV6-1

cdr3_aa: CASSARDRGGIEQYF
j_call: TRBJ2-7
v_call: TRBV7-2

cdr3_aa: CASSSAGGPYTQYF
j_call: TRBJ2-3
v_call: TRBV7-2

cdr3_aa: CASSFRSGGAIDTQYF
j_call: TRBJ2-3
v_call: TRBV5-4

cdr3_aa: CASSLREQFF
j_call: TRBJ2-1
v_call: TRBV2

cdr3_aa: CASSLVSPGETQYF
j_call: TRBJ2-5
v_call: TRBV5-1

cdr3_aa: CASRYPGTAGIDTF
j_call: TRBJ1-2
v_call: TRBV7-9

cdr3_aa: CASSVGGDTDTQYF
j_call: TRBJ2-3
v_call: TRBV9

cdr3_aa: CASSLWEVQQETQYF
j_call: TRBJ2-5
v_call: TRBV7-2